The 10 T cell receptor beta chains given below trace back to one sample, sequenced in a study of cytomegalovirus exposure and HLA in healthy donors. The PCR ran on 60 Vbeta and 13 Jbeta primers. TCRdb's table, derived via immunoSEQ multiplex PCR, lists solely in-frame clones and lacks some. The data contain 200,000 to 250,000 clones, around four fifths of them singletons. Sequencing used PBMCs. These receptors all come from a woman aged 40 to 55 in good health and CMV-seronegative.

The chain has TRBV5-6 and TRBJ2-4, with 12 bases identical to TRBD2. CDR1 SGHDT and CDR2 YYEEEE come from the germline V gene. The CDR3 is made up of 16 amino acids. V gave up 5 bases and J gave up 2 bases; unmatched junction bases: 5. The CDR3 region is CASSPGLAGPKNIQYF. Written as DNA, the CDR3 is TGTGCCAGCAGTCCTGGACTAGCGGGGCCCAAAAACATTCAGTACTTC.

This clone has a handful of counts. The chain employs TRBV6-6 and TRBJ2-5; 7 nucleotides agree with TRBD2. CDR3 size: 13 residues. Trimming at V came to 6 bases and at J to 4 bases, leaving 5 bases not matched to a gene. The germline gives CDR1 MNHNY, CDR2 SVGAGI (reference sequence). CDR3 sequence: CASSGGGVETQYF. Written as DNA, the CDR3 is TGTGCCAGCAGCGGCGGGGGAGTAGAGACCCAGTACTTC.

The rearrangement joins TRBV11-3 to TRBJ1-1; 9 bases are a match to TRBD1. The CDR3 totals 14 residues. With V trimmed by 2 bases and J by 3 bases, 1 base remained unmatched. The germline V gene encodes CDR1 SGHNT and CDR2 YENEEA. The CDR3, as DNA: TGTGCCAGCAGCTTAAGACAGGGGGACACTGAAGCTTTCTTT. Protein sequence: CASSLRQGDTEAFF.

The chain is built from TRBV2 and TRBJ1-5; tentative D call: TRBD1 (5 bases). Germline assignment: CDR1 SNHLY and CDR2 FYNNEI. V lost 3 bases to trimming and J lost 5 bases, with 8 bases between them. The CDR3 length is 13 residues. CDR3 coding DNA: TGTGCCAGCAGTGAGTCCAGGGATCAGCCCCAGCATTTT. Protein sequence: CASSESRDQPQHF.

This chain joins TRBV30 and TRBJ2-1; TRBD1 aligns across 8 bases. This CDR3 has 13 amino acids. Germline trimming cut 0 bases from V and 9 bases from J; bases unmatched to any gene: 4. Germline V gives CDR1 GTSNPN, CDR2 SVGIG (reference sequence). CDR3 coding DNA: TGTGCCTGGAGTGTACCAGGGGGCGTTGAGCAGTTCTTC. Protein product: CAWSVPGGVEQFF.

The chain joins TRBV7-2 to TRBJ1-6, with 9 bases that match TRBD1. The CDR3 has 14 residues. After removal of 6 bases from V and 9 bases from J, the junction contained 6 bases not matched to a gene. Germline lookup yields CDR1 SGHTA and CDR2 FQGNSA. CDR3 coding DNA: TGTGCCAGCAGTTCCGGACAGGGGCGTTCACCCCTCCACTTT. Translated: CASSSGQGRSPLHF.

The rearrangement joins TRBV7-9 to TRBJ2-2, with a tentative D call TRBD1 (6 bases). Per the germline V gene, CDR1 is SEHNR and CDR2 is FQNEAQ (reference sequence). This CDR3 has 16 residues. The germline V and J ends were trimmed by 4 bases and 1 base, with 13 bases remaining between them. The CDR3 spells CASSSDRKMNTGELFF. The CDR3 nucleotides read TGTGCCAGCAGCTCGGACAGAAAAATGAACACCGGGGAGCTGTTTTTT.

The CDR3 region is CAISDSDSFAYGYTF. Written as DNA, the CDR3 is TGTGCCATCAGTGATTCGGACAGTTTTGCTTATGGCTACACCTTC. The genes are TRBV10-3 and TRBJ1-2; tentatively, D is TRBD1 (6 bases). Trimming shortened V by 3 bases and J by 5 bases, and 16 bases separated the two germline ends. This CDR3 comprises 15 residues. From germline, CDR1 is ENHRY and CDR2 SYGVKD.

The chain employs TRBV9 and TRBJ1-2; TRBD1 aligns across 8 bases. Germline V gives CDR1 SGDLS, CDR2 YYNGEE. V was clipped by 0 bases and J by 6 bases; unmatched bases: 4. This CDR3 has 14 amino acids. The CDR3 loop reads CASSVVAGGHGYTF. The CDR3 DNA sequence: TGTGCCAGCAGCGTAGTGGCAGGGGGCCATGGCTACACCTTC. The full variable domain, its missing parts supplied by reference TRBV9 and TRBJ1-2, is DSGVTQTPKHLITATGQRVTLRCSPRSGDLSVYWYQQSLDQGLQFLIQYYNGEERAKGNILERFSAQQFPDLHSELNLSSLELGDSALYFCASSVVAGGHGYTFGSGTRLTVV.

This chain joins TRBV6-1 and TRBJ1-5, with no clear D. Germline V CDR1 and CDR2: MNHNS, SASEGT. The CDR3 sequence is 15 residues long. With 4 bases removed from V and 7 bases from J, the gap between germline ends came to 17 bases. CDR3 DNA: TGTGCCAGCAGTGGTCGTGGAGGGTTCGGACAGCCCCAGCATTTT. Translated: CASSGRGGFGQPQHF.